This passage covers 16 T cell receptor beta chains from one sample sequenced in a study of sequential checkpoint blockade in melanoma. Treatment in this sample: randomized to nivolumab then ipilimumab (arm A) or the reverse (arm B). Profiled with immunoSEQ multiplex PCR; TCRdb holds only in-frame clones, not every one. This sample has 3,000 to 4,000 clones; 20% occur once, and the top ten carry approximately 9.4%. The sample here was tumor tissue (inferred from file names), taken from a patient given nivolumab and ipilimumab in sequence. The receptors originated from a human donor with melanoma.

This clone was counted many times. J is TRBJ2-1 and V is TRBV11-3; D unclear. The CDR3 has 15 amino acids. Germline V gene sequence: CDR1 SGHNT, CDR2 YENEEA. V lost 5 bases and J 0 bases, leaving 11 bases between the germline ends. The CDR3 sequence is CASSPHASSYNEQFF. The CDR3 bases are TGTGCCAGCAGCCCTCACGCTAGCTCCTACAATGAGCAGTTCTTC.

Judged by abundance, this clone is large. The V and J genes are TRBV12-1 and TRBJ2-5; the DNA was not used to check the table's D call, TRBD1. TRBV12-1 is a pseudogene segment. The CDR3 is made up of 16 amino acids. As DNA, the CDR3 is TGTGCCAGCAGCTTTGCTGGGACAATGGGTCAAGAGACCCAGTACTTC. Its translation: CASSFAGTMGQETQYF.

The chain employs TRBV29-1 and TRBJ1-2; tentatively, D is TRBD1 (6 bases). The V end lost 7 bases, the J end lost 5 bases, and 23 bases lay between the germline ends. CDR3 length: 15 residues. The germline V gene encodes CDR1 SQVTM and CDR2 ANQGSEA. The DNA for the CDR3 is TGCAGCGCCCTCTCGGGGGACACAAGGACGTATGGCTACACCTTC. Protein: CSALSGDTRTYGYTF.

The chain couples TRBV28 to TRBJ2-5; 9 nucleotides agree with TRBD2. CDR1 and CDR2 (germline): MDHEN, SYDVKM. V lost 4 bases to trimming and J lost 4 bases; unmatched junction nucleotides: 16. The CDR3 covers 18 residues. CDR3 residues: CASSSLGDSGSFGETQYF. In DNA, the CDR3 is TGTGCCAGCAGTTCCCTAGGGGATAGCGGGAGTTTTGGAGAGACCCAGTACTTC.

The V and J genes are TRBV28 and TRBJ2-2, with D hard to call. V was trimmed by 7 bases and J by 0 bases, leaving 18 bases between them. CDR3 length: 17 amino acids. Germline V CDR1 and CDR2: MDHEN, SYDVKM. The CDR3 sequence is CASTLSQSVPNTGELFF. CDR3 in DNA: TGTGCCAGCACCCTTTCCCAAAGTGTGCCGAACACCGGGGAGCTGTTTTTT.

The J gene is TRBJ2-7, the V gene TRBV18, with 10 positions matching TRBD1. Trimming took 4 bases from V and 3 from J; bases not matched to a gene: 12. Germline values: CDR1 KGHSH, CDR2 LQKENI. The CDR3 is 17 amino acids. The CDR3 coding sequence is TGTGCCAGCTCACAGGGGACAGGGGCCGACTTGGGCTACGAGCAGTACTTC. Translated, it gives CASSQGTGADLGYEQYF.

This clone was seen at least ten times. The gene calls are TRBV9 and TRBJ1-2, with D possibly matching TRBD1 (6 bases). Trimming cost V 4 bases and J 6 bases, with 19 bases left between them. The CDR3 has 15 residues. CDR1 is SGDLS and CDR2 is YYNGEE in the germline V gene. In DNA, the CDR3 is TGTGCCAGCAGCCCTTTCGGCCGAGAGGGGGATGGCTACACCTTC. It encodes CASSPFGREGDGYTF.

This clone was observed a handful of times. This chain uses TRBV28 with TRBJ1-4; 8 bases fit TRBD1. V shed 3 bases, J shed 2 bases, and the junction held 11 bases outside the gene matches. Germline CDR1 is MDHEN and CDR2 is SYDVKM. The CDR3 spans 18 residues. The CDR3 region has the DNA TGTGCCAGCAGTTTGAACGCTCAGGGGGCTCTGACTAATGAAAAACTGTTTTTT. This sequence encodes CASSLNAQGALTNEKLFF.

The table lists this clone with a few counts. The V and J genes are TRBV28 and TRBJ2-7; 9 bases are shared with TRBD1. The CDR3 is 14 amino acids. J gave up 5 bases and V 6 bases, and 8 bases lay outside the gene matches. In germline, CDR1 is MDHEN, CDR2 SYDVKM. CDR3 nucleotides: TGTGCCAGCAGAACGGGACAGGGTTGGAACGAGCAGTACTTC. Amino acid sequence: CASRTGQGWNEQYF.

This clone was picked up many times. At one end, the junction sequence differs from germline, possibly due to a read error. The CDR3 sequence is CAISAGLAGRQDTQYF. The CDR3 region has the DNA TGTGCCATCAGTGCGGGACTAGCGGGGAGGCAAGATACGCAGTATTTT. The J gene is TRBJ2-3, the V gene TRBV6-8; 13 nucleotides match TRBD2. Germline CDR1 and CDR2: MNHGY and SAAAGT. This CDR3 region has 16 residues.

In its sample, this clone was seen a few times. V usage is TRBV28 and J usage is TRBJ1-5; TRBD1 matches 8 bases. J lost 1 base, V lost 4 bases, and 15 bases had no gene match. The CDR3 is 19 amino acids. Germline CDR1 is MDHEN and CDR2 is SYDVKM. CDR3 residues: CASSSLDRGKRSSNQPQHF. The CDR3 DNA reads as TGTGCCAGCAGTTCATTAGACAGGGGAAAGAGGTCCAGCAATCAGCCCCAGCATTTT.

V usage is TRBV29-1 and J usage is TRBJ1-1; 7 nucleotides match TRBD1. This CDR3 has 14 amino acids. V was pared by 8 bases and J by 1 base, with 10 bases of the junction left unmatched. CDR1 is SQVTM and CDR2 is ANQGSEA in the germline V gene. CDR3 nucleotide sequence: TGCAGCTCCTATCACCGGGACAGGAACACTGAAGCTTTCTTT. It codes for CSSYHRDRNTEAFF.

This chain connects TRBV18 to TRBJ1-1, with D unresolved. Trimming took off 2 bases at V and 7 bases at J, with 14 bases between the two ends. There are 14 residues in the CDR3. Germline CDR1 is KGHSH and CDR2 is LQKENI. CDR3: CASSPGSRISEAFF. The CDR3 coding sequence is TGTGCCAGCTCACCAGGTAGTAGAATCAGTGAAGCTTTCTTT.

The chain is built from TRBV5-1 and TRBJ1-4; unclear D gene. There are 14 residues in the CDR3. Germline V gene data show CDR1 as SGHRS and CDR2 as YFSETQ. The ends were cut back, 0 bases at V and 6 bases at J, with 9 bases in the middle. The CDR3 nucleotides are TGCGCCAGCAGCTTGGAAGGAGGGTATGAAAAACTGTTTTTT. As protein: CASSLEGGYEKLFF.

The chain uses TRBV28 and TRBJ2-1; 9 nucleotides line up with TRBD2. The CDR3 is 15 residues long. Unmatched junction bases numbered 6, after V lost 3 bases and J lost 6 bases. Germline V gene sequence: CDR1 MDHEN, CDR2 SYDVKM. The CDR3 DNA is TGTGCCAGCAGTTTCCTCGGACTAGCGACCAATGAGCAGTTCTTC. The encoded protein is CASSFLGLATNEQFF.

This rearrangement joins TRBV15 to TRBJ2-3; 8 nucleotides agree with TRBD1. CDR1 and CDR2 (germline): LNHNV, YYDKDF (reference sequence). This CDR3 is built from 14 residues. The trim removed 3 bases at V and 6 bases at J, leaving 5 bases unmatched. CDR3 amino acids: CATSRDRVVDTQYF. The CDR3 coding sequence is TGTGCCACCAGCAGGGACAGGGTCGTGGATACGCAGTATTTT.